This TCR beta chain was found in a study of regulatory T cells in long-lasting Graves disease (dated by TCRdb to 2020 to 2022). Context from the whole study: In the newly diagnosed Graves' disease group, patients had been taking antithyroid drugs for less than 3 months. TCR sequencing covered roughly 13 persistent and approximately 20 newly diagnosed Graves' disease patients, some 35 samples in total. Persistent Graves' disease patients were compared with newly diagnosed Graves' disease patients by peripheral blood TCR sequencing and RNA sequencing. The study was conducted in China and was registered as a clinical trial. Results and caveats for the whole study, not just this receptor: Sequencing and analysis were limited to the TCR beta chain. Peripheral blood alone was examined, since thyroid tissue, which constituted the primary lesion, could not be accessed. Persistent Graves' disease patients showed lower TCR Shannon entropy and fewer highly expanded clones than newly diagnosed patients, suggesting clonal expansion. The authors acknowledged the small sample size as a limitation that may reduce accuracy. A larger number of public clonotypes was shared among persistent patients (more than 2,500) than among newly diagnosed patients (approximately 1,000). TRBV28, TRBJ1-2 and TRBJ2-5 were preferentially used in persistent disease, while TRBV20-1 and TRBJ2-1 were favored in newly diagnosed disease.

The meaning of the sample's time point label: newly diagnosed GD, antithyroid drugs for less than 3 months. For both TCR sequencing and RNA sequencing, RNA was extracted from PBMCs in TRIzol. Graves' disease was diagnosed according to American Thyroid Association guidelines. Patients were recruited from an endocrinology department in Xi'an, China. Each patient gave 8.5 to 9.5 milliliters of peripheral blood, collected in an EDTA anticoagulant tube. PBMCs were isolated by Ficoll Paque Plus density gradient separation without further T cell sorting. An Agilent 2100 Bioanalyzer and agarose gel were used to check RNA quality, while a NanoDrop 2000 measured RNA concentration. Ten or more counts support this clonotype. The target of this receptor is not known. No much larger clonotype is one base removed from it; base qualities were not supplied. Library creation used multiplex PCR. TCRdb names Illumina HiSeq 4000 as the instrument used. TCR beta libraries were built with iRepertoire HTBI primers and Arm-PCR amplification of CDR3 regions. Before sequencing, the PCR products underwent gel purification. The original methods were these. Gene usage analysis of CDR3 amino acid clonotypes used the 62 TRBV and about 14 TRBJ segments found across samples. COPE and FqMerger were used to merge filtered high-quality paired reads into contigs. BLAST was used to align contigs to the IMGT TRBV, TRBD and TRBJ reference genes, and CDR3 was defined following IMGT. Any clonotype with a frequency above 0.1% was counted as a highly expanded clone. Shannon entropy served as the measure of repertoire diversity, while the Gini coefficient captured V-J evenness. Public clonotypes were defined as clonotypes shared by more than one individual. Through fastp at Q25 and MiXCR, TCRdb rebuilt clones from the public reads, retaining in-frame beta chains. All rows with the same CDR3 protein become a single entry with the most common DNA and genes. TCRdb, rather than the study authors, made the V and J calls. Counted in this sample were 200,000 to 250,000 distinct CDR3 sequences; 20% of them appeared once. The top ten hold 11% to 15% of the sample.

Trimming takes 6 bases from V and 4 bases from J, and the germline ends sit 3 bases apart. CDR1 and CDR2, per the germline V gene (reference sequence), are LGHDT and YNNKEL. The CDR3, cysteine through phenylalanine, is 10 amino acids long. Solely the CDR3 DNA is kept, with 30 bases framed from the first base. This chain is built from TRBV3-1 and TRBJ2-5; there is no confident call for the D gene. The TCR originated in a female donor with Graves disease. The starting material was peripheral blood mononuclear cells (PBMCs), obtained at new diagnosis, from a patient treated with antithyroid drugs. The DNA sequence is given as TGTGCCAGCAGTTCAGAGACCCAGTACTTC. Translation gives CASSSETQYF.